Listed below are T cell receptor beta chains from one sample, sequenced in a study of blood T cell repertoires in COVID-19. Data came from immunoSEQ multiplex PCR; TCRdb stores just in-frame clones and leaves some out. Found here are approximately 180,000 clones, about 90% of them singletons; the top ten hold over 0.95%. The sample comprised PBMCs or T cells enriched from blood (not recorded which). These receptors originate from a human donor with acute COVID-19. The donor label of this sample is uncertain. The CDR3 runs from the conserved cysteine through the conserved F or W. The D gene is left open where the match is weak. The size entry is marked missing in some rows and otherwise reads once, few, many or a size class.

clone size	V gene	J gene	D gene	CDR3 protein	CDR3 DNA
.	TRBV10-3	TRBJ2-1	TRBD1	CAIGDSYNEQFF	TGTGCCATCGGGGACAGCTACAATGAGCAGTTCTTC
.	TRBV6-1	TRBJ1-5	.	CASSEGARRPQHF	TGTGCCAGCAGTGAAGGTGCGAGGCGGCCCCAGCATTTT
.	TRBV7-2	TRBJ1-4	.	CASSSSGATNEKLFF	TGTGCCAGCAGCTCTTCAGGGGCAACTAATGAAAAACTGTTTTTT
few	TRBV9	TRBJ2-2	TRBD1	CASSDRTGSANTGELFF	TGTGCCAGCAGCGACCGGACAGGGAGCGCGAACACCGGGGAGCTGTTTTTT
.	TRBV19	TRBJ1-2	.	CASRTPDSPLNYGYTF	TGTGCCAGTAGGACCCCTGACAGCCCACTAAACTATGGCTACACCTTC
.	TRBV3-1/TRBV3-2	TRBJ1-1	.	CASSRGGAEAFF	TGTGCCAGCAGTCGGGGGGGGGCTGAAGCTTTCTTT
once	TRBV19	TRBJ1-1	.	CASSLDRLNTEAFF	TGTGCCAGTAGTTTGGACAGATTGAACACTGAAGCTTTCTTT
.	TRBV19	TRBJ1-1	TRBD1	CASSYRGTEAFF	TGTGCCAGTAGTTACAGGGGCACTGAAGCTTTCTTT
.	TRBV2	TRBJ2-4	TRBD1	CASRGQVTKNIQYF	TGTGCCAGCAGAGGACAGGTGACCAAAAACATTCAGTACTTC
.	TRBV6-5	TRBJ2-5	.	CASSSSPQGVETQYF	TGTGCCAGCAGTTCATCCCCACAGGGAGTCGAGACCCAGTACTTC
.	TRBV10-2	TRBJ1-2	.	CASSKDRVYGYTF	TGCGCCAGCTCAAAGGACAGAGTCTATGGCTACACCTTC
.	TRBV6-5	TRBJ1-2	TRBD1	CASSYATGTVYGYTF	TGTGCCAGCAGTTACGCGACAGGGACGGTCTATGGCTACACCTTC
once	TRBV5-1	TRBJ1-2	.	CASSLVAGVGYTF	TGCGCCAGCAGCTTGGTGGCAGGGGTAGGCTACACCTTC
.	TRBV27	TRBJ2-7	.	CASSSTGTAGEQYF	TGTGCCAGCAGCTCGACAGGGACTGCTGGGGAGCAGTACTTC
.	TRBV13	TRBJ2-2	TRBD2	CASSPPAGGLNTGELFF	TGTGCCAGCAGCCCTCCAGCGGGGGGACTGAACACCGGGGAGCTGTTTTTT
.	TRBV6-2/TRBV6-3	TRBJ1-5	.	CASSLSERDTRRDQPQHF	TGTGCCAGCAGCCTCTCGGAAAGGGACACCCGAAGGGATCAGCCCCAGCATTTT
few	TRBV30	TRBJ2-3	.	CAWSAKGRADTQYF	TGTGCCTGGAGTGCTAAGGGGCGCGCAGATACGCAGTATTTT
.	TRBV7-2	TRBJ2-7	.	CASSPTFYEQYF	TGTGCCAGCAGCCCTACTTTCTACGAGCAGTACTTC
.	TRBV5-1	TRBJ2-2	.	CASSLGLDTGELFF	TGCGCCAGCAGCTTGGGCTTAGACACCGGGGAGCTGTTTTTT
.	TRBV15	TRBJ2-5	TRBD2	CATSREWREQETQYF	TGTGCCACCAGCAGAGAGTGGCGGGAGCAAGAGACCCAGTACTTC
.	TRBV24-1	TRBJ1-1	.	CATSDFKNTEAFF	TGTGCCACCAGTGACTTTAAGAACACTGAAGCTTTCTTT
.	TRBV19	TRBJ1-5	TRBD1	CATQAQGASNQPQHF	TGTGCCACCCAAGCACAGGGGGCAAGCAATCAGCCCCAGCATTTT
.	TRBV6-5	TRBJ2-5	.	CASSSSVGETQYF	TGTGCCAGCAGTTCTAGCGTTGGAGAGACCCAGTACTTC
.	TRBV30	TRBJ1-6	.	CAWSRRVPRSYNSPLHF	TGTGCCTGGAGCCGGAGGGTGCCACGCTCCTATAATTCACCCCTCCACTTT
.	TRBV29-1	TRBJ1-2	.	CSVCQGGDVNTF	TGCAGCGTTTGTCAGGGAGGGGACGTGAACACCTTC
.	TRBV7-2	TRBJ2-7	.	CASSLEGAFSYEQYF	TGTGCCAGCAGCTTAGAAGGGGCTTTTTCCTACGAGCAGTACTTC
.	TRBV6-5	TRBJ1-4	.	CASRPTGVDEKLFF	TGTGCCAGCAGACCGACGGGGGTTGATGAAAAACTGTTTTTT
.	TRBV28	TRBJ2-7	.	CASSSPPPTDSYEQYF	TGTGCCAGCAGTTCTCCACCTCCGACTGACTCCTACGAGCAGTACTTC
once	TRBV25-1	TRBJ1-5	.	CASSESGANQPQHF	TGTGCCAGCAGTGAATCCGGTGCCAATCAGCCCCAGCATTTT
.	TRBV7-6	TRBJ1-3	TRBD1	CASSLAVTGTGSGNTIYF	TGTGCCAGCAGCTTAGCTGTGACCGGGACAGGGTCTGGAAACACCATATATTTT
.	TRBV6-5	TRBJ1-6	TRBD1	CASRTGVDSPLHF	TGTGCCAGCAGGACAGGGGTCGACTCACCCCTCCACTTT
.	TRBV30	TRBJ2-1	.	CAWTPLQGYEQFF	TGTGCCTGGACCCCGTTGCAGGGGTATGAGCAGTTCTTC
.	TRBV5-1	TRBJ1-4	.	CASSLGGATNEKLFF	TGCGCCAGCAGCTTGGGTGGGGCCACTAATGAAAAACTGTTTTTT